This T cell receptor beta chain came from a study of blood T cells in healthy people across ages. Study findings and constraints: With unsorted PBMCs, a conclusive comparison of naive versus antigen-experienced cells was not possible.

For the second PCR, which ran for about 7 to 11 cycles, a sample-barcoded 5' primer and a J-beta primer mix were used. TCRdb reprocessed the 5' RACE reads via MiXCR and lists one record per CDR3 protein. The repertoire includes 850,000 to 1,000,000 distinct CDR3 sequences, under 50% of them detected once, and roughly 13% sits in the top ten. Comment on this clonotype: Its antigen is currently unknown.

Germline V gene data show CDR1 as SGDLS and CDR2 as YYNGEE. Trimming cost V 0 bases and J 0 bases, with 13 bases left between them. This CDR3 is built from 17 residues. The sequencing sample was made of blood. This receptor was obtained from a man aged 25-45 years in good health. The chain carries TRBV9 and TRBJ2-1; D perhaps matches TRBD2 (6 bases). CDR3 in DNA: TGTGCCAGCAGCGTAGGAGATAGCGGCAGCTCCTACAATGAGCAGTTCTTC. Translated: CASSVGDSGSSYNEQFF.